The 9 T cell receptor beta chains below were found in one sample sequenced in a study of T cells in Graves' hyperthyroidism and ophthalmopathy. RNA transcripts gave rise to amplified TCR beta CDR3 regions. TCR CDR3 regions were first amplified by RT-PCR with HTBI primers. MiXCR, applied by TCRdb to the multiplex PCR reads, yields one record per CDR3 protein. The sample gives approximately 630,000 distinct CDR3 sequences, about 16% of which show up once; approximately 3.9% is in the top ten. Sequenced: blood. The receptors here all came from a woman aged 30 to 39 with Graves' hyperthyroidism.

In its sample, this clonotype was seen many times. The rearrangement links TRBV15 to TRBJ1-1; D possibly corresponds to TRBD1 (5 bases). The CDR3 runs to 15 residues. Trimming stripped 1 base from V and 5 bases from J, with 14 bases between. Germline-derived CDR1 and CDR2 are LNHNV and YYDKDF (reference sequence). In nucleotides, the CDR3 is TGTGCCACCAGCAGAGGACAGCCCGGGGGAACTGAAGCTTTCTTT. This encodes CATSRGQPGGTEAFF.

DNA for the CDR3: TGCAGTGTTTTGGGGGAAGGGGCCAACGTCCTGACTTTC. Protein product: CSVLGEGANVLTF. This chain uses TRBV20-1 with TRBJ2-6, with D perhaps given as TRBD1 or TRBD2 (5 bases each). The CDR3 is 13 amino acids. The V gene's germline CDR1 is DFQATT and CDR2 SNEGSKA (reference sequence). V was shortened by 7 bases and J by 4 bases, with 11 bases between the two germline ends.

J is TRBJ2-7 and V is TRBV7-8; the match to TRBD1 covers 9 bases. V was pared by 5 bases and J by 3 bases, with 14 bases of the junction left unmatched. Germline CDR1 is SGHVS and CDR2 is FQNEAQ. There are 17 residues in the CDR3. CDR3 bases: TGTGCCAGCAGCCTTGACCTCCCCGGACAGGGGCTCTACGAGCAGTACTTC. Translated: CASSLDLPGQGLYEQYF.

This clonotype was counted many times. The chain has TRBV15 and TRBJ2-7; TRBD1 matches at 7 bases. Germline CDR1 reads LNHNV; CDR2 reads YYDKDF (reference sequence). Losses at the gene ends were 5 bases for V and 1 base for J; bases not matched to a gene: 11. This CDR3 comprises 16 residues. The CDR3 loop reads CATSPPWARGSYEQYF. In DNA, the CDR3 is TGTGCCACCAGCCCCCCTTGGGCCAGGGGGTCCTACGAGCAGTACTTC.

This clonotype has ten or more counts. CDR3 nucleotides: TGCAGTGCTAGCGGTAGCACAGATACGCAGTATTTT. Protein product: CSASGSTDTQYF. The genes are TRBV20-1 and TRBJ2-3; D is ambiguous. The CDR3 runs 12 residues. Germline CDR1 DFQATT, CDR2 SNEGSKA (reference sequence). Trimming removed 3 bases at V and 0 bases at J, with 4 bases between.

This clonotype was observed many times. The chain uses TRBV2 and TRBJ2-3; D is perhaps TRBD2 (5 bases). This CDR3 is built from 14 residues. CDR1 and CDR2 from the germline V gene are SNHLY and FYNNEI. Trimming removed 6 bases from V and 5 bases from J, with 15 bases in between. CDR3 bases: TGTGCCAGCAGGCTCGGCGGAGGAAGAGATACGCAGTATTTT. It codes for CASRLGGGRDTQYF. The full variable domain, completed using reference TRBV2 and TRBJ2-3, is EPEVTQTPSHQVTQMGQEVILRCVPISNHLYFYWYRQILGQKVEFLVSFYNNEISEKSEIFDDQFSVERPDGSNFTLKIRSTKLEDSAMYFCASRLGGGRDTQYFGPGTRLTVL.

This clonotype was counted ten times or more. The DNA for the CDR3 is TGCGCCAGCAGCTTGTTGGACCCATACGAGCAGTACTTC. It encodes CASSLLDPYEQYF. The chain combines TRBV5-1 with TRBJ2-7; no clear D gene. Germline lookup yields CDR1 SGHRS and CDR2 YFSETQ. The CDR3 has 13 residues. V was clipped by 1 base and J by 4 bases, with 9 bases between them.

The chain couples TRBV15 to TRBJ2-1; D possibly corresponds to TRBD1 (5 bases). The length of the CDR3 is 15 residues. The germline V gene has CDR1 LNHNV and CDR2 YYDKDF (reference sequence). Trimming pared 4 bases from V and 0 bases from J, leaving 10 bases between. The CDR3 nucleotides are TGTGCCACCAGCACTAAGCAGGGCTCCTACAATGAGCAGTTCTTC. Amino acid sequence: CATSTKQGSYNEQFF.

This clonotype occurred many times. The genes are TRBV28 and TRBJ1-3, with D maybe TRBD1 (5 bases). Germline CDR1 is MDHEN and CDR2 is SYDVKM. Trimming pared 6 bases from V and 0 bases from J, leaving 9 bases between. The CDR3 consists of 14 residues. CDR3 in DNA: TGTGCCAGCAGCGGGGGTAGCTCTGGAAACACCATATATTTT. Amino acids: CASSGGSSGNTIYF.